Presented here are 19 T cell receptor beta chains from one specimen sequenced in a study of follicular helper T cells after annual influenza vaccination. Time point here: 2014-2015 season, pre-vaccination. Profiled with immunoSEQ multiplex PCR; TCRdb holds only in-frame clones, not every one. The profile shows approximately 30,000 clones, more than 80% of them singletons. The sequences come from CXCR5+ CD38- circulating T follicular helper cells from blood, collected on the day of influenza vaccination. Indicated subset: circulating Tfh, non-naive CD4+CXCR5+PD-1+ (ICOS+CD38+ or ICOS-CD38-). The receptor set was obtained from an adult who received the influenza vaccine.

The chain couples TRBV6-5 to TRBJ1-5; 7 bases are shared with TRBD1. The CDR3 length is 16 residues. CDR1 is MNHEY and CDR2 is SVGAGI in the germline V gene. Trimming took 4 bases from V and 7 from J; bases not matched to a gene: 13. The CDR3 DNA sequence: TGTGCCAGCAGTTTTTCCCCCAGGGGGACAGCGCAGCCCCAGCATTTT. Translation gives CASSFSPRGTAQPQHF.

The rearrangement uses TRBV18 and TRBJ2-3, with 8 nucleotides matching TRBD2. Germline-derived CDR1 and CDR2 are KGHSH and LQKENI. The CDR3 consists of 15 residues. Unmatched junction bases numbered 5, after V lost 2 bases and J lost 4 bases. In DNA, the CDR3 is TGTGCCAGCTCACCAAGCGGGAGCGGCCCAGATACGCAGTATTTT. It is translated as CASSPSGSGPDTQYF.

V is TRBV19 and J is TRBJ2-1; the D gene is possibly TRBD2 (7 bases). The germline gives CDR1 LNHDA, CDR2 SQIVND (reference sequence). This CDR3 spans 16 amino acids. V was pared by 6 bases and J by 6 bases, with 21 bases between. DNA of the CDR3: TGTGCCAGTAGCCCTAGGGGAGGGGGAAGGGCCAATGAGCAGTTCTTC. Its translation is CASSPRGGGRANEQFF.

The V and J genes are TRBV5-6 and TRBJ1-2, with TRBD1 identical over 7 bases. CDR3 length: 16 residues. The J segment lost 5 bases and the V segment lost 4 bases, leaving 14 bases of the junction unmatched. The germline V gene encodes CDR1 SGHDT and CDR2 YYEEEE. CDR3 amino acids: CASSLTGSSARYGYTF. Here the CDR3 DNA reads TGTGCCAGCAGCCTGACAGGGAGCTCGGCTAGGTATGGCTACACCTTC.

The chain combines TRBV6-1 with TRBJ1-2, with a weak D call TRBD1 (5 bases). Trimming pared 7 bases from V and 7 bases from J, leaving 10 bases between. CDR1 is MNHNS, CDR2 SASEGT, per germline. The CDR3 length is 11 residues. This chain's CDR3 is CASNEGLGYTF. For the CDR3, the DNA is TGTGCCAGCAATGAGGGACTTGGCTACACCTTC.

V usage is TRBV6-1 and J usage is TRBJ1-2; 11 nucleotides match TRBD1. CDR3 length: 14 residues. V was clipped by 6 bases and J by 7 bases; unmatched bases: 7. Germline V gives CDR1 MNHNS, CDR2 SASEGT. CDR3 sequence: CASRQSGTGGGYTF. CDR3 sequence (DNA): TGTGCCAGCAGGCAAAGCGGGACAGGGGGTGGCTACACCTTC.

This clone was counted only a few times. The chain links TRBV9 to TRBJ1-4; D is unclear. Trimming removed 0 bases from V and 11 bases from J, with 11 bases in between. CDR3 length: 13 amino acids. The germline CDR1 and CDR2 sequences are SGDLS and YYNGEE. CDR3 bases: TGTGCCAGCAGCGTAGAGCCGCTCGGGAAACTGTTTTTT. Amino acids: CASSVEPLGKLFF. The full variable domain, completed using reference TRBV9 and TRBJ1-4, is DSGVTQTPKHLITATGQRVTLRCSPRSGDLSVYWYQQSLDQGLQFLIQYYNGEERAKGNILERFSAQQFPDLHSELNLSSLELGDSALYFCASSVEPLGKLFFGSGTQLSVL.

The chain links TRBV5-5 to TRBJ1-5; maybe TRBD1 (5 bases). Trimming cost V 2 bases and J 7 bases, with 10 bases left between them. Germline values: CDR1 SGHKS, CDR2 YYEKEE (reference sequence). CDR3 length: 13 residues. The CDR3 DNA reads as TGTGCCAGCAGCTTTACCGGGGGGCAGCCCCAGCATTTT. Translated, it gives CASSFTGGQPQHF.

In its sample, this clone was seen once. This chain joins TRBV6-1 and TRBJ2-4; 11 nucleotides align to TRBD2. CDR3 length: 18 amino acids. The germline V gene encodes CDR1 MNHNS and CDR2 SASEGT. J gave up 0 bases and V 3 bases, and 7 bases lay outside the gene matches. CDR3 DNA sequence: TGTGCCAGCAGTGAGGCTAGCGGGGGGTCCATAGCCAAAAACATTCAGTACTTC. It is translated as CASSEASGGSIAKNIQYF.

The gene calls are TRBV5-1 and TRBJ2-1; no clear D. The CDR3 runs 11 residues. In germline, CDR1 is SGHRS, CDR2 YFSETQ. V shed 4 bases and J shed 7 bases, with 6 bases lying between them. CDR3 nucleotides: TGCGCCAGCAGCCTAAAAAATGAGCAGTTCTTC. It encodes CASSLKNEQFF.

The V gene is TRBV10-3, the J gene TRBJ2-5, with D uncertain. The CDR3 length is 13 residues. Germline V gene data show CDR1 as ENHRY and CDR2 as SYGVKD. Trimming removed 4 bases at V and 2 bases at J, with 8 bases between. The DNA of the CDR3 is TGTGCCATCAGTGCCTCTCCTCAAGAGACCCAGTACTTC. It translates to CAISASPQETQYF.

The chain employs TRBV5-6 and TRBJ1-2; D uncertain. This CDR3 spans 14 amino acids. The V gene's germline CDR1 is SGHDT and CDR2 YYEEEE. V was pared by 4 bases and J by 3 bases, with 13 bases between. CDR3 DNA sequence: TGTGCCAGCAGCCGCTCCCGGGTTGACTATGGCTACACCTTC. Translating it yields CASSRSRVDYGYTF.

CDR3 DNA: TGTGCCAGCTCACGCGGACAGGGGGCAATCTACGAGCAGTACTTC. Translating it yields CASSRGQGAIYEQYF. The chain recombines TRBV18 with TRBJ2-7; 11 bases match TRBD1. CDR1 KGHSH and CDR2 LQKENI come from the germline V gene. V gave up 4 bases and J gave up 3 bases; unmatched junction bases: 5. CDR3 length: 15 residues. The whole variable domain, filled in from reference TRBV18 and TRBJ2-7, reads NAGVMQNPRHLVRRRGQEARLRCSPMKGHSHVYWYRQLPEEGLKFMVYLQKENIIDESGMPKERFSAEFPKEGPSILRIQQVVRGDSAAYFCASSRGQGAIYEQYFGPGTRLTVT.

The chain employs TRBV20-1 and TRBJ2-5, with 8 positions matching TRBD1. This CDR3 comprises 11 residues. Trimming took 7 bases from V and 11 from J; bases not matched to a gene: 9. The germline V gene has CDR1 DFQATT and CDR2 SNEGSKA (reference sequence). The CDR3 protein is CSGVAGGKQYF. In DNA form, the CDR3 reads TGCAGTGGCGTGGCAGGGGGCAAGCAGTACTTC.

The chain uses TRBV30 and TRBJ2-2, with 7 bases fitting TRBD1. Germline V CDR1 and CDR2: GTSNPN, SVGIG (reference sequence). V dropped 3 bases and J dropped 1; count of bases not matched to a gene: 5. This CDR3 is built from 15 residues. The DNA of the CDR3 is TGTGCCTGGAGGCCGGGACAGAAGAACACCGGGGAGCTGTTTTTT. Protein sequence: CAWRPGQKNTGELFF.

The chain employs TRBV7-9 and TRBJ1-4, with D tentatively TRBD1 (6 bases). Trimming pared 2 bases from V and 4 bases from J, leaving 14 bases between. Germline-derived CDR1 and CDR2 are SEHNR and FQNEAQ (reference sequence). The CDR3 length is 16 residues. The CDR3 DNA reads TGTGCCAGCAGCTTATGGGGGGGGCTTGATAATGAAAAACTGTTTTTT. Its translation is CASSLWGGLDNEKLFF. The full variable domain, completed using reference TRBV7-9 and TRBJ1-4, is DTGVSQNPRHKITKRGQNVTFRCDPISEHNRLYWYRQTLGQGPEFLTYFQNEAQLEKSRLLSDRFSAERPKGSFSTLEIQRTEQGDSAMYLCASSLWGGLDNEKLFFGSGTQLSVL.

CDR3: CASSQDGQGYGYTF. CDR3 sequence (DNA): TGTGCCAGCAGCCAAGATGGACAGGGCTATGGCTACACCTTC. J is TRBJ1-2 and V is TRBV4-2; TRBD1 matches 8 bases. CDR3 length: 14 amino acids. Germline V gives CDR1 LGHNA, CDR2 YNFKEQ. V shed 0 bases and J 4 bases; nucleotides not matched to a gene: 1.

V usage is TRBV14 and J usage is TRBJ2-1; the match to TRBD1 covers 7 bases. Germline CDR1 and CDR2: SGHDN and FVKESK. The ends lost 5 bases at V and 9 bases at J; junction bases unmatched: 16. The CDR3 loop spans 16 amino acids. CDR3 nucleotide sequence: TGTGCCAGCAGCGAATTAACCGGGACAGTAGTAAGTGAGCAGTTCTTC. Encoded protein: CASSELTGTVVSEQFF.

This rearrangement joins TRBV27 to TRBJ1-2; 9 bases align to TRBD1. The CDR3 extends over 15 amino acids. The germline CDR1 and CDR2 sequences are MNHEY and SMNVEV (reference sequence). V shed 5 bases and J 4 bases; nucleotides not matched to a gene: 8. The CDR3 bases are TGTGCCAGCAGTCCAACGACAGGGGGGCTCTATGGCTACACCTTC. As protein: CASSPTTGGLYGYTF.